The 26 T cell receptor beta chains reported below all come from one sample, sequenced in a study of T-cell reconstitution after alpha-beta-depleted transplantation in children. Unique molecular identifiers were incorporated into the prepared TCRbeta library. TCRdb independently ran MiXCR on the PCR reads; one entry per CDR3 protein. This sample has roughly 310,000 distinct CDR3 sequences, with approximately 23% found just once. The material was PBMCs, mostly from graft donor cells, obtained 180 days after TCRalphabeta/CD19-depleted stem cell transplant. These receptors were collected from a male patient between 5 and 17 years old who had a stem cell transplant for acute lymphoblastic leukemia, so the T cells may come from the graft donor.

This clonotype was seen only once. The chain employs TRBV9 and TRBJ2-3, with D unclear. CDR3 length equals 15 residues. V was pared by 2 bases and J by 3 bases, with 13 bases between. Germline lookup yields CDR1 SGDLS and CDR2 YYNGEE. The CDR3, as DNA: TGTGCCAGCAGCGTCTGGCCTGAGGAAACAGATACGCAGTATTTT. It translates to CASSVWPEETDTQYF.

The chain is built from TRBV19 and TRBJ1-2; 7 nucleotides match TRBD1. The junction had 11 bases not matched to a gene; V was cut back by 3 bases and J by 4 bases. There are 16 residues in the CDR3. Germline CDR1 reads LNHDA; CDR2 reads SQIVND (reference sequence). This chain's CDR3 is CASSILWDSGIYGYTF. The CDR3 DNA sequence: TGTGCCAGTAGTATTCTCTGGGACAGTGGAATCTATGGCTACACCTTC.

This chain links TRBV7-3 with TRBJ2-3, with 11 bases that match TRBD2. Germline values: CDR1 SGHTA, CDR2 FQGTGA. This CDR3 is built from 16 residues. Unmatched junction bases numbered 6, after V lost 5 bases and J lost 2 bases. Written as DNA, the CDR3 is TGTGCCAGCAGCACCGGACTAGCGGGCTACACAGATACGCAGTATTTT. Protein sequence: CASSTGLAGYTDTQYF.

DNA for the CDR3: TGTGCCAGCAGCGTTGGACTAGCCGCGACCGGGGAGCTGTTTTTT. It is translated as CASSVGLAATGELFF. V gene TRBV7-9 combines with J gene TRBJ2-2; 8 bases line up with TRBD2. The germline gives CDR1 SEHNR, CDR2 FQNEAQ (reference sequence). The V segment lost 5 bases and the J segment 5 bases; nucleotides outside the gene matches: 7. The CDR3 contains 15 residues.

This clonotype was recorded only once. The CDR3 bases are TGTGCCAGCAGACCGGGAGGTGGGACTGAAGCTTTCTTT. Translating it yields CASRPGGGTEAFF. J is TRBJ1-1 and V is TRBV14; D remains ambiguous. The germline gives CDR1 SGHDN, CDR2 FVKESK. The V gene lost 6 bases and the J gene lost 5 bases, with 13 bases spanning the gap. The CDR3 is made up of 13 amino acids.

In this sample, this clonotype turned up a few times. The chain carries TRBV20-1 and TRBJ2-2; tentative D call: TRBD1 (5 bases). The V gene's germline CDR1 is DFQATT and CDR2 SNEGSKA (reference sequence). Trimming shortened V by 0 bases and J by 5 bases, and 16 bases separated the two germline ends. The CDR3 runs 16 residues. CDR3 sequence: CSARESGLALTGELFF. For the CDR3, the DNA is TGCAGTGCTAGAGAGTCAGGGTTAGCACTGACCGGGGAGCTGTTTTTT.

This clonotype has just a few counts. The CDR3 here is CASSLGPSYNEQFF. CDR3 bases: TGTGCCAGCAGCTTAGGGCCATCTTACAATGAGCAGTTCTTC. The chain employs TRBV11-1 and TRBJ2-1; D ambiguous. Trimming stripped 1 base from V and 4 bases from J, with 8 bases between. The CDR3 runs 14 residues. Looked up from germline, CDR1 is SGHAT and CDR2 is FQDESV (reference sequence).

The chain has TRBV7-6 and TRBJ2-7, with unresolved D. The germline gives CDR1 SGHVS, CDR2 FNYEAQ. The CDR3 runs to 13 residues. Trimming shortened V by 3 bases and J by 4 bases, and 10 bases separated the two germline ends. The CDR3 region has the DNA TGTGCCAGCAGCTTGAACGCCATTTACGAGCAGTACTTC. This gives the protein CASSLNAIYEQYF.

This chain joins TRBV6-1 and TRBJ2-5; D may be TRBD2 (6 bases). This CDR3 is built from 14 residues. V was trimmed by 6 bases and J by 9 bases, leaving 20 bases between them. CDR1 and CDR2 from the germline V gene are MNHNS and SASEGT. This CDR3 is CASRTLASEYSQYF. CDR3 coding DNA: TGTGCCAGCAGGACCCTTGCTAGCGAGTATTCCCAGTACTTC.

The rearrangement joins TRBV5-1 to TRBJ2-7; D is undetermined. The CDR3 is 13 residues long. V lost 3 bases and J 6 bases, leaving 13 bases between the germline ends. Germline assignment: CDR1 SGHRS and CDR2 YFSETQ. The CDR3 DNA is TGCGCCAGCAGCTCGGTCAGGCAGCGCGAGCAGTACTTC. Translated: CASSSVRQREQYF. Complete variable domain (other parts from reference TRBV5-1 and TRBJ2-7): KAGVTQTPRYLIKTRGQQVTLSCSPISGHRSVSWYQQTPGQGLQFLFEYFSETQRNKGNFPGRFSGRQFSNSRSEMNVSTLELGDSALYLCASSSVRQREQYFGPGTRLTVT.

This clonotype was seen once. The CDR3 DNA follows: TGTGCCAGCTCGATGGGCGGGAGTCCCCATTACGAGCAGTACTTC. Its translation: CASSMGGSPHYEQYF. This rearrangement joins TRBV2 to TRBJ2-7; 7 bases are shared with TRBD2. Trimming cost V 8 bases and J 4 bases; bases outside gene matches: 14. Germline V gene lookup returns CDR1 SNHLY and CDR2 FYNNEI. The CDR3 length is 15 residues. Based on the CDR3 plus reference TRBV2 and TRBJ2-7, the full variable domain is EPEVTQTPSHQVTQMGQEVILRCVPISNHLYFYWYRQILGQKVEFLVSFYNNEISEKSEIFDDQFSVERPDGSNFTLKIRSTKLEDSAMYFCASSMGGSPHYEQYFGPGTRLTVT.

The chain links TRBV14 to TRBJ2-7; 10 bases fit TRBD2. Germline V lookup: CDR1 SGHDN, CDR2 FVKESK. With V trimmed by 3 bases and J by 2 bases, 7 bases remained unmatched. The CDR3 is 16 residues long. Written as DNA, the CDR3 is TGTGCCAGCAGCCAGTCCGGGACTAGCGCCACCTACGAGCAGTACTTC. Translating it yields CASSQSGTSATYEQYF.

In its sample, this clonotype was seen a few times. The gene calls are TRBV18 and TRBJ2-7; TRBD1 might be the D (5 bases). V was cut by 1 base and J by 5 bases, with 12 bases left in between. Germline lookup yields CDR1 KGHSH and CDR2 LQKENI. The CDR3 has 14 amino acids. The chain's CDR3 is CASSPLSRADEQYF. Here the CDR3 DNA reads TGTGCCAGCTCACCACTTAGCAGGGCCGACGAGCAGTACTTC.

The chain is built from TRBV5-1 and TRBJ2-3; no clear D gene. V lost 0 bases to trimming and J lost 8 bases, with 13 bases between them. This CDR3 is 14 amino acids long. Germline V CDR1 and CDR2: SGHRS, YFSETQ. CDR3 in amino acids: CASSLEGRVGTQYF. Written as DNA, the CDR3 is TGCGCCAGCAGCTTGGAAGGTAGAGTGGGTACGCAGTATTTT.

The chain combines TRBV15 with TRBJ2-4, with no clear D. The CDR3 contains 16 residues. Germline V gene data show CDR1 as LNHNV and CDR2 as YYDKDF (reference sequence). V shed 1 base and J shed 0 bases, with 10 bases lying between them. The CDR3 spells CATSRGVPLAKNIQYF. CDR3 in DNA: TGTGCCACCAGCAGAGGTGTGCCTTTAGCCAAAAACATTCAGTACTTC.

The rearrangement uses TRBV3-1 and TRBJ2-3; TRBD2 matches 9 bases. Germline loops: CDR1 LGHDT, CDR2 YNNKEL (reference sequence). The V segment lost 4 bases and the J segment 5 bases; nucleotides outside the gene matches: 4. The CDR3 runs 14 residues. The CDR3: CASSPGLARDTQYF. The CDR3 region has the DNA TGTGCCAGCAGCCCGGGACTAGCAAGAGATACGCAGTATTTT.

This clonotype was counted a single time. This chain links TRBV29-1 with TRBJ2-1, with D possibly TRBD1 on 6 matching bases. CDR3 length: 12 residues. Per the germline V gene, CDR1 is SQVTM and CDR2 is ANQGSEA. Deletions cut 6 bases from V and 7 bases from J, with 13 bases between. The CDR3 DNA follows: TGCAGCGTGCGGACAGATCTTAATGAGCAGTTCTTC. Translating it yields CSVRTDLNEQFF.

The V and J genes are TRBV6-1 and TRBJ2-3; TRBD2 is a possible D gene (5 bases). The CDR3 covers 14 residues. Germline CDR1 MNHNS, CDR2 SASEGT. The V end lost 6 bases, the J end lost 0 bases, and 10 bases lay between the germline ends. The CDR3 loop is CASSLRGSTDTQYF. The DNA of the CDR3 is TGTGCCAGCAGCCTCCGGGGTAGCACAGATACGCAGTATTTT.

This clonotype has just a few counts. This chain joins TRBV20-1 and TRBJ2-7, with 9 bases matching TRBD1. Germline lookup yields CDR1 DFQATT and CDR2 SNEGSKA (reference sequence). The ends lost 3 bases at V and 11 bases at J; junction bases unmatched: 8. The CDR3 is 12 amino acids. The CDR3 DNA is TGCAGTGCTAGGAGGGACAGGGTGGGGGAGTACTTC. Its translation is CSARRDRVGEYF.

This clonotype showed up just a few times. This chain links TRBV4-2 with TRBJ2-1, with D maybe TRBD2 (5 bases). The CDR3 covers 15 residues. Germline assignment: CDR1 LGHNA and CDR2 YNFKEQ. Between the trimmed V and J ends, which lost 4 bases and 0 bases, there was a span of 10 bases. The chain's CDR3 is CASSPSTSSYNEQFF. The CDR3 DNA reads as TGTGCCAGCAGCCCGTCTACTAGCTCCTACAATGAGCAGTTCTTC.

The V and J genes are TRBV7-9 and TRBJ2-7; no definite D call. The V gene's germline CDR1 is SEHNR and CDR2 FQNEAQ (reference sequence). The V end lost 2 bases, the J end lost 5 bases, and 10 bases lay between the germline ends. This CDR3 region has 13 residues. The chain's CDR3 is CASSLLASDEQYF. The CDR3 bases are TGTGCCAGCAGCTTATTGGCTTCGGACGAGCAGTACTTC.

V gene TRBV29-1 combines with J gene TRBJ2-6, with a tentative D call TRBD1 (6 bases). In germline, CDR1 is SQVTM, CDR2 ANQGSEA. This CDR3 is built from 16 residues. Trimming pared 1 base from V and 0 bases from J, leaving 10 bases between. The CDR3 reads CSVEGTDISGANVLTF. For the CDR3, the DNA is TGCAGCGTTGAAGGGACAGACATCTCTGGGGCCAACGTCCTGACTTTC.

This clonotype was observed a handful of times. The rearrangement joins TRBV5-1 to TRBJ2-2; 14 positions agree with TRBD2. CDR3 length: 19 amino acids. Per the germline V gene, CDR1 is SGHRS and CDR2 is YFSETQ. With V trimmed by 5 bases and J by 1 base, 10 bases remained unmatched. In nucleotides, the CDR3 is TGCGCCAGCAGACCGGGACTAGCGGGAGTCCAAGGGAACACCGGGGAGCTGTTTTTT. Translated, it gives CASRPGLAGVQGNTGELFF.

This clonotype was seen a few times. J is TRBJ2-2 and V is TRBV12-3 or TRBV12-4; the D gene is possibly TRBD1 (6 bases). The CDR3 contains 16 residues. V dropped 3 bases and J dropped 0 bases, with 11 bases sitting between them. CDR3: CASSFHRAANTGELFF. CDR3 DNA: TGTGCCAGCAGTTTTCACAGGGCCGCGAACACCGGGGAGCTGTTTTTT.

The rearrangement joins TRBV27 to TRBJ2-1; D could derive from TRBD1 or TRBD2 (5 bases each). The CDR3 sequence is 14 residues long. Looked up from germline, CDR1 is MNHEY and CDR2 is SMNVEV (reference sequence). The V end was cut by 2 bases, the J end by 6 bases, with 11 bases between. CDR3 protein: CASSLTSGGNEQFF. CDR3 DNA sequence: TGTGCCAGCAGTTTAACTAGTGGGGGCAATGAGCAGTTCTTC.

This clonotype was seen a few times. The gene calls are TRBV7-2 and TRBJ1-4; 8 bases match TRBD1. The CDR3 length is 14 residues. Per the germline V gene, CDR1 is SGHTA and CDR2 is FQGNSA. Losses at the gene ends were 5 bases for V and 8 bases for J; bases not matched to a gene: 7. CDR3 in DNA: TGTGCCAGCAGCAAGAACAGGGGGAGGGAAAAACTGTTTTTT. Translated: CASSKNRGREKLFF.